This record looks at one TCR beta chain sequence and its context. CD45RO-negative CD8 cells positively selected for CCR7 made up the naive population, which excluded terminally differentiated effector memory CD45RA+ cells. The sample comes from a study of shared clonotypes between healthy human individuals. Sequencing was performed with immunoSEQ multiplex PCR; in TCRdb, only in-frame clones are kept and a portion is missing. The table has 750,000 to 1,000,000 clones, around 93% seen once. Sequenced input: naive CD8+ T cells sorted from blood. The clonotype comes from a man under 40 in good health.

The CDR3 loop is CATPGHNSNQPQHF. For the CDR3, the DNA is TGTGCCACACCAGGACATAATAGCAATCAGCCCCAGCATTTT. This sequence joins TRBV6-1 and TRBJ1-5, with a tentative D call TRBD1 (5 bases). Germline CDR1 MNHNS, CDR2 SASEGT. This CDR3 has 14 residues. Trimming shortened V by 10 bases and J by 0 bases, and 13 bases separated the two germline ends.